In its sample, the clone carrying this TCR beta chain was seen many times. Its antigen is unknown. The J segment lost 7 bases and the V segment lost 4 bases, leaving 8 bases of the junction unmatched. CDR3 length: 17 residues. Per the germline V gene, CDR1 is MGHRA and CDR2 is YSYEKL. The data were taken from a study of response to subunit inactivated influenza vaccine. Study-level points and caveats: Every seasonal influenza vaccination brings in few new T cells, the authors suggested.

Using its own MiXCR run on the RT-PCR reads, TCRdb lists one record per CDR3 protein. The sample lists around 570,000 distinct CDR3 sequences, approximately 7.1% occurring once. The origin of this receptor is a man between 50 and 75 years old who received an inactivated influenza vaccine. This specimen was PBMCs from blood, taken about 24 months after vaccination. The chain uses TRBV4-1 and TRBJ2-1, with TRBD2 matching over 15 bases. CDR3: CASSPEGTSGGINEQFF. The CDR3 DNA reads TGCGCCAGCAGCCCGGAGGGGACTAGCGGGGGGATTAATGAGCAGTTCTTC.